This T cell receptor beta chain was identified in a study of regulatory T cells in long-lasting Graves disease. Time point given: persistent/refractory GD, antithyroid drugs over 5 years with positive TRAb. PBMCs provided the RNA from which the TCR library was made. V was pared by 3 bases and J by 2 bases, with 8 bases between. This CDR3 has 15 amino acids. From germline, CDR1 is LNHNV and CDR2 YYDKDF (reference sequence). This clonotype occurred many times. Investigators prepared the TCR beta libraries by applying iRepertoire HTBI primers and Arm-PCR of CDR3 regions. A single record per CDR3 protein comes from TCRdb applying MiXCR to the multiplex PCR reads. The table has 350,000 to 450,000 distinct CDR3 sequences, around 21% seen once.

This receptor was identified in a female donor with Graves disease. The rearrangement uses TRBV15 and TRBJ2-6; tentative D call: TRBD2 (6 bases). Sequenced here: peripheral blood mononuclear cells (PBMCs), sampled when the disease was refractory, from a patient treated with antithyroid drugs. CDR3 in amino acids: CATSSGGAGANVLTF. CDR3 DNA: TGTGCCACCAGCAGTGGAGGGGCTGGGGCCAACGTCCTGACTTTC. Together with reference TRBV15 and TRBJ2-6, the CDR3 gives the full variable domain: DAMVIQNPRYQVTQFGKPVTLSCSQTLNHNVMYWYQQKSSQAPKLLFHYYDKDFNNEADTPDNFQSRRPNTSFCFLDIRSPGLGDTAMYLCATSSGGAGANVLTFGAGSRLTVL.